Sequencing of this TCR beta chain was carried out in a study of shared clonotypes between healthy human individuals. Germline values: CDR1 LGHNA, CDR2 YSLEER. The CDR3 spans 17 residues. Trimming pared 4 bases from V and 2 bases from J, leaving 18 bases between. Authors' methods: There were no quality scores in the junction-only immunoSEQ sequences, so filtering differed. Profiled with immunoSEQ multiplex PCR; TCRdb holds only in-frame clones, not every one. V, J and clone size are taken as reported in that table, and D and trimming were inferred from the DNA itself. Of hundreds of thousands of clones in the sample, roughly 72% were seen once. Those who donated were healthy HIV-negative adults, with no recent acute infections or vaccinations reported. All donors were Caucasian adults living in Nashville, Tennessee.

The genes are TRBV4-3 and TRBJ2-1; a weak D match, TRBD1 (6 bases). This TCR derives from a woman between 35 and 50 years old in good health. Some clones in this sample may be carry-over from other donors' samples. Sequenced: PBMCs. This chain's CDR3 is CASSRLNDRRAYNEQFF. The CDR3 DNA is TGCGCCAGCAGCCGCCTCAACGACAGGCGAGCCTACAATGAGCAGTTCTTC.